The clone carrying this T cell receptor (beta chain) has at least ten counts. PCR was performed a second time for about 7 to 12 cycles using a sample-barcoded 5' primer and a J-beta primer mix. TCRdb re-called the 5' RACE reads with MiXCR, one entry per CDR3 protein. The sample includes approximately 600,000 distinct CDR3 sequences, roughly 58% seen only once; the top ten take roughly 34%. CDR1 is MGHDK and CDR2 is SYGVNS in the germline V gene. The V end was cut by 6 bases, the J end by 5 bases, with 11 bases between. The CDR3 covers 13 residues. The sample belongs to a study of blood T cells in healthy people across ages.

Sequencing was done on a sample of blood. The chain uses TRBV25-1 and TRBJ1-5, with D possibly being TRBD1 (6 bases). This receptor was identified in a man between 60 and 75 years old in good health. The CDR3 loop reads CASSSGADQPQHF. The CDR3 DNA reads TGTGCCAGCAGCTCAGGGGCGGATCAGCCCCAGCATTTT.